The clone carrying this TCR beta chain has more than one count but fewer than ten. This sample was taken from a study of shared clonotypes between healthy human individuals. Study in general: Per donor, CD8 memory used one plate, CD8 naive used two, CD4 memory used three and CD4 naive used three.

This CDR3 is built from 14 residues. CDR1 and CDR2 (germline): SGHVS, FNYEAQ. With 5 bases removed from V and 1 base from J, the gap between germline ends came to 9 bases. Measured with immunoSEQ multiplex PCR; TCRdb has only the in-frame clones, and not every one. The profile shows about 360,000 clones, about 73% of them singletons. The gene calls are TRBV7-6 and TRBJ1-3; D call uncertain. This receptor was identified in a man aged 25-45 years in good health. The specimen sequenced was memory CD4+ T cells sorted from blood. Subset indicated: CD45RA-negative fraction. CDR3 DNA: TGTGCCAGCAGCCCGCAGCTGTCTGGAAACACCATATATTTT. It is translated as CASSPQLSGNTIYF.